Each of the 2 T cell receptor beta chains below was sequenced from the same sample in a study of cytomegalovirus exposure and HLA in healthy donors. PCR primers comprised 60 Vbeta and 13 Jbeta primers. The method was immunoSEQ multiplex PCR; TCRdb's version includes in-frame clones alone and lacks a portion of them. Of about 150,000 clones listed, just over 75% are singletons. The sample taken for sequencing was PBMCs. All receptors come from a man aged 35 to 55 in good health and CMV-seronegative.

This rearrangement joins TRBV5-1 to TRBJ2-7; 10 bases line up with TRBD1. This CDR3 spans 16 amino acids. V trimming: 0 bases; J trimming: 5 bases; junction bases outside the gene matches: 8. The germline gives CDR1 SGHRS, CDR2 YFSETQ. The CDR3 DNA sequence: TGCGCCAGCAGCTTGGGTTTCGGGACAGGGGTCGACGAGCAGTACTTC. Translating it yields CASSLGFGTGVDEQYF.

The chain links TRBV9 to TRBJ1-1; D gene uncertain. Germline CDR1 reads SGDLS; CDR2 reads YYNGEE. The CDR3 contains 13 residues. The ends were cut back, 8 bases at V and 3 bases at J, with 14 bases in the middle. The CDR3 DNA reads TGTGCCAGTTCCGGGAGCCAGCACACTGAAGCTTTCTTT. It is translated as CASSGSQHTEAFF.